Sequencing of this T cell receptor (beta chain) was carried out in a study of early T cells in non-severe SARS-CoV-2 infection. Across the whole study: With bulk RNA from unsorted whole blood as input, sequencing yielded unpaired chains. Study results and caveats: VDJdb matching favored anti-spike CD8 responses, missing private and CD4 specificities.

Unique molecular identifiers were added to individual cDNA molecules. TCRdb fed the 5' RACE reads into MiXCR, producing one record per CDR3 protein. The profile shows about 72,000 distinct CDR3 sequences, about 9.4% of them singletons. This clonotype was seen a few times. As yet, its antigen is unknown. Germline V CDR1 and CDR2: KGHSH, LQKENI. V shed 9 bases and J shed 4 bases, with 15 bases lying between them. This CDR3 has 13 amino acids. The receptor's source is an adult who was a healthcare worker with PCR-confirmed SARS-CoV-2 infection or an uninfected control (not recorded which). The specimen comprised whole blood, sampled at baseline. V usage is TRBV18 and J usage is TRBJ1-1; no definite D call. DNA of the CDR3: TGTGCCAGTGGGGTCGGGCGGCTCACTGAAGCTTTCTTT. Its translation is CASGVGRLTEAFF.